These 13 T cell receptor beta chains came from one sample sequenced in a study of T cells after yellow fever vaccination. In TCRdb, the 5' RACE reads were re-called with MiXCR into one record per CDR3 protein. The data hold hundreds of thousands of distinct CDR3 sequences, with 18% observed a single time. This specimen was PBMCs, taken before the yellow fever booster vaccination. The receptors shown here come from a man aged 18-30 years who received the YFV17D yellow fever vaccine.

This clonotype was counted only a few times. V usage is TRBV6-5 and J usage is TRBJ1-2; 8 bases fit TRBD1. This CDR3 region has 16 residues. Losses at the gene ends were 2 bases for V and 4 bases for J; bases not matched to a gene: 9. CDR1 and CDR2 (germline): MNHEY, SVGAGI. The CDR3 DNA reads TGTGCCAGCAGTTACATGGACAGGGAGGTTGGCTATGGCTACACCTTC. It translates to CASSYMDREVGYGYTF.

The V and J genes are TRBV20-1 and TRBJ2-3; D not certain. In germline, CDR1 is DFQATT, CDR2 SNEGSKA (reference sequence). The ends were cut back, 6 bases at V and 2 bases at J, with 12 bases in the middle. This CDR3 is 13 amino acids long. The CDR3 DNA is TGCAGTGCAATCTTACCGAACACAGATACGCAGTATTTT. Translating gives CSAILPNTDTQYF.

Turning to this clonotype: The junction and the germline gene differ at one end; a read error may be behind it. CDR3: CASTQDIVRDLKGEKLFF. The DNA for the CDR3 is TGCGCCAGCACCCAAGATATCGTCCGGGACCTAAAGGGGGAAAAACTGTTTTTT. This chain links TRBV4-3 with TRBJ1-4; tentatively, D is TRBD1 (5 bases). The CDR3 sequence is 18 residues long. CDR1 is LGHNA, CDR2 YSLEER, per germline.

V usage is TRBV7-9 and J usage is TRBJ2-1, with 8 bases aligning to TRBD2. The CDR3 extends over 15 amino acids. Germline CDR1 reads SEHNR; CDR2 reads FQNEAQ (reference sequence). After removal of 1 base from V and 9 bases from J, the junction contained 8 bases not matched to a gene. CDR3 region: CASSLVTGGPGEQFF. CDR3 nucleotide sequence: TGTGCCAGCAGCTTAGTTACGGGGGGGCCCGGTGAGCAGTTCTTC. The full variable domain, completed using reference TRBV7-9 and TRBJ2-1, is DTGVSQNPRHKITKRGQNVTFRCDPISEHNRLYWYRQTLGQGPEFLTYFQNEAQLEKSRLLSDRFSAERPKGSFSTLEIQRTEQGDSAMYLCASSLVTGGPGEQFFGPGTRLTVL.

This clonotype was found a few times. The J gene is TRBJ1-6, the V gene TRBV10-3, with a weak D call TRBD1 (6 bases). CDR1 is ENHRY, CDR2 SYGVKD, per germline. V was cut by 4 bases and J by 5 bases, with 9 bases left in between. The CDR3 consists of 14 residues. This CDR3 is CAISGTVNNSPLHF. The CDR3 coding sequence is TGTGCCATCAGTGGGACAGTTAATAATTCACCCCTCCACTTT.

This clonotype was recorded a few times. The chain links TRBV5-6 to TRBJ2-4, with D possibly being TRBD2 (5 bases). This CDR3 has 14 amino acids. The germline gives CDR1 SGHDT, CDR2 YYEEEE. V lost 4 bases and J lost 5, with 13 bases in between. This CDR3 reads CASSPALGENIQYF. The CDR3 coding sequence is TGTGCCAGCAGCCCTGCCCTCGGGGAAAACATTCAGTACTTC.

The rearrangement joins TRBV7-2 to TRBJ2-5; 8 bases fit TRBD2. The germline gives CDR1 SGHTA, CDR2 FQGNSA. The CDR3 consists of 13 residues. The trim removed 3 bases at V and 5 bases at J, leaving 2 bases unmatched. The CDR3 protein is CASSFRTSETQYF. The CDR3 coding sequence is TGTGCCAGCAGCTTCCGGACTAGCGAGACCCAGTACTTC.

This clonotype came up many times. The chain employs TRBV5-1 and TRBJ1-1, with D perhaps TRBD1 (5 bases). Germline CDR1 and CDR2: SGHRS and YFSETQ. The CDR3 consists of 13 residues. The V end was cut by 1 base, the J end by 6 bases, with 10 bases between. CDR3 nucleotides: TGCGCCAGCAGCTTGTCCCTGGGGGCTGAAGCTTTCTTT. Its protein is CASSLSLGAEAFF.

This chain joins TRBV9 and TRBJ2-2, with 9 bases fitting TRBD1. The V segment lost 0 bases and the J segment 4 bases; nucleotides outside the gene matches: 4. This CDR3 has 16 residues. The germline CDR1 and CDR2 sequences are SGDLS and YYNGEE. Here the CDR3 DNA reads TGTGCCAGCAGCGTAGTGGGACAGGGTGGCACCGGGGAGCTGTTTTTT. Protein sequence: CASSVVGQGGTGELFF.

A single count supports this clonotype. For the CDR3, the DNA is TGCGCCAGCAGCCAAGTGGTTAGCGGGGGGGACAATGAGCAGTTCTTC. It is translated as CASSQVVSGGDNEQFF. The gene calls are TRBV4-3 and TRBJ2-1; 11 bases align to TRBD2. CDR3 length equals 16 residues. The germline CDR1 and CDR2 sequences are LGHNA and YSLEER. J lost 5 bases, V lost 1 base, and 4 bases had no gene match.

The genes are TRBV29-1 and TRBJ2-3; possible D gene TRBD1, 5 bases. The CDR3 extends over 14 amino acids. The germline CDR1 and CDR2 sequences are SQVTM and ANQGSEA. V was clipped by 4 bases and J by 1 base, with 12 bases between them. In DNA form, the CDR3 reads TGCAGCGTTGCTGGGCGGACACGCACAGATACGCAGTATTTT. Translated, it gives CSVAGRTRTDTQYF.

This clonotype came up a few times. The chain's CDR3 is CASSQGQGRGTEAFF. The CDR3 DNA reads as TGCGCCAGCAGCCAAGGACAGGGCCGCGGCACTGAAGCTTTCTTT. V and J are TRBV4-3 and TRBJ1-1; 7 bases map to TRBD1. The V gene's germline CDR1 is LGHNA and CDR2 YSLEER. This CDR3 is built from 15 residues. The V segment lost 1 base and the J segment 4 bases; nucleotides outside the gene matches: 6.

The chain recombines TRBV7-9 with TRBJ1-6, with 7 bases identical to TRBD1. CDR3 length: 14 residues. The germline V gene encodes CDR1 SEHNR and CDR2 FQNEAQ (reference sequence). V trimming: 5 bases; J trimming: 8 bases; junction bases outside the gene matches: 6. DNA of the CDR3: TGTGCCAGCAGCGGGACAGCAGGACATTCACCCCTCCACTTT. Translation gives CASSGTAGHSPLHF.